This paragraph covers one T cell receptor beta chain sequence. Its antigen remains undetermined. Within one base of it there is no much larger clone, and no base qualities were kept. CDR1 and CDR2 are drawn from the germline V gene (reference sequence): DFQATT, SNEGSKA. Measured from the cysteine to the phenylalanine, the CDR3 is 15 residues long. Left in the record is the CDR3 DNA by itself, 45 bases read in frame from the first base. Between the V and J ends, shortened by 1 base and 2 bases respectively, the junction contains 14 bases. The data stem from a study of post-analysis software for immune sequencing data (dated by TCRdb to between 2015 and 2017). Study-wide context: The recorded disease courses included relapsing-remitting, secondary progressive and progressive-relapsing multiple sclerosis, and some patients had no subtype annotation. A subset of samples was prepared in parallel using single-end sample barcoding, then pooled and co-amplified after Illumina adapter ligation. Patient repertoires were compared against 11 previously published healthy control repertoires from donors aged about 6 to 26 years.

To demonstrate the VDJtools post-analysis software, the study profiled TCR beta repertoires from the peripheral blood of about a dozen young patients with multiple sclerosis. Multiple sclerosis patients were children and adolescents aged roughly 6 to 17 years. The method was PCR. The reads were generated on an Illumina HiSeq 2500. To reduce PCR and sequencing biases, unique molecular identifiers were incorporated into the TCR beta cDNA libraries. Approximately 500,000 cDNA molecules were obtained for every 1 to 10 million input T cells, so each molecule roughly corresponded to one T cell. The same protocol used for the earlier healthy control dataset was applied to prepare and sequence the patient libraries. Samples belonging to the same batch were prepared together, multiplexed and sequenced on a shared HiSeq lane. The paper's data handling went like this. Raw barcoded reads were processed with MIGEC, and single-read molecular identifier groups were discarded before consensus assembly and CDR3 extraction. VDJtools was used for post-analysis of the clonotype tables, with diversity normalized by down-sampling every dataset to the smallest sample size. In repertoire overlap clustering, CDR3 amino acid sequences, but not nucleotide sequences, were matched to correct batch-related cross-sample contamination. TCRdb handled the public reads itself, with Q25 trimming in fastp and clone calling in MiXCR, and kept productive beta chains. A single entry per CDR3 protein holds the most common genes and DNA from its merged rows. TCRdb's processing, not the study's, gives the V and J calls here. For this sample there are 350,000 to 500,000 distinct CDR3 sequences; approximately 42% appear just once. The leading ten clones occupy roughly 8.2% of the sample.

Overall results and qualifications from the work: Multiple sclerosis patients had significantly lower normalized Chao1 diversity than controls, a result that suggests substantial peripheral T-cell clonal expansion. The multiple sclerosis patient group was slightly younger than the control group. Strong co-clustering of samples prepared in the same batch was shown by direct clustering with F measure, prompting a batch-effect correction. Significantly higher frequencies in patients than in controls were found for about five TRBV segments, including TRBV5-6, TRBV5-1 and TRBV20-1.

The rearrangement combines TRBV20-1 with TRBJ2-5; the best D guess is TRBD2, with 5 bases matching. This TCR was recovered from a girl aged 2-10 years with multiple sclerosis. The source material was blood. The CDR3: CSARVGLSGQETQYF. In nucleotides, the sequence is TGCAGTGCTAGAGTAGGCCTCTCGGGGCAAGAGACCCAGTACTTC.